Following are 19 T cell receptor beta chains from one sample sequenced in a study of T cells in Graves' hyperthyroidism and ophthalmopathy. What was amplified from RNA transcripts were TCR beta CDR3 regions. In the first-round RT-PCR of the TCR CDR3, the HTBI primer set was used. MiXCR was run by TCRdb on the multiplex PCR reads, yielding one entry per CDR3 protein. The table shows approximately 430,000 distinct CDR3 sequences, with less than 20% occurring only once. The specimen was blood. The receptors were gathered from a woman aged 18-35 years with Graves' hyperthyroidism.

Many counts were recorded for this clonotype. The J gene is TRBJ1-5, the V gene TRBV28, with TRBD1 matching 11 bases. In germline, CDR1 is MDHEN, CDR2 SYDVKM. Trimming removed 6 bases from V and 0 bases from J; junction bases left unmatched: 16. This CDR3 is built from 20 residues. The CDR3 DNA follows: TGTGCCAGCAGCTTTTGGGGAGGGACAGGGGGACTTTATAGCAATCAGCCCCAGCATTTT. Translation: CASSFWGGTGGLYSNQPQHF.

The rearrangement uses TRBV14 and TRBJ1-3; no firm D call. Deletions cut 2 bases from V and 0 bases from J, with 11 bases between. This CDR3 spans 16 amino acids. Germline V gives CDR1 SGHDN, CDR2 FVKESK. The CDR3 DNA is TGTGCCAGCAGCCAACTCGTCCGCCGCTCTGGAAACACCATATATTTT. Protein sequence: CASSQLVRRSGNTIYF.

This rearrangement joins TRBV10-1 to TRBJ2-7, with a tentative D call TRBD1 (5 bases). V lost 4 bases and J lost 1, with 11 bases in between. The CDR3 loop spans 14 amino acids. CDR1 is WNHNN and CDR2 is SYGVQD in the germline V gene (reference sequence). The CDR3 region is CASSVGPGSYEQYF. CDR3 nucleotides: TGCGCCAGCAGTGTGGGGCCAGGGTCCTACGAGCAGTACTTC.

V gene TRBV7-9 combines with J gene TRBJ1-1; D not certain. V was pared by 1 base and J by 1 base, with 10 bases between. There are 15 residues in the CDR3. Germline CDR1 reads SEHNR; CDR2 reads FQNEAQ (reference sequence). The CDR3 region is CASSLVGRENTEAFF. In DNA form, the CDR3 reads TGTGCCAGCAGCTTAGTCGGCCGGGAGAACACTGAAGCTTTCTTT. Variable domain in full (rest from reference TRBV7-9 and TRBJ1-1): DTGVSQNPRHKITKRGQNVTFRCDPISEHNRLYWYRQTLGQGPEFLTYFQNEAQLEKSRLLSDRFSAERPKGSFSTLEIQRTEQGDSAMYLCASSLVGRENTEAFFGQGTRLTVV.

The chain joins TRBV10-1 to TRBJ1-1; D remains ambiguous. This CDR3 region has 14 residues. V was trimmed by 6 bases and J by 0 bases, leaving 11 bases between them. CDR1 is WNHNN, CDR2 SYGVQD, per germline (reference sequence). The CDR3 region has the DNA TGCGCCAGCAGCAAGGACGGAATGAACACTGAAGCTTTCTTT. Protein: CASSKDGMNTEAFF.

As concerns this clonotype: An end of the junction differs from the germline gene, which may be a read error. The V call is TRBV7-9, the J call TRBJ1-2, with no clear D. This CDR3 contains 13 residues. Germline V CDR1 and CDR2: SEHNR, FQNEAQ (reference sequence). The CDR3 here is CASRLDGSYGYTF. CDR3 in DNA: TGTGCCAGCAGATTAGACGGGTCCTATGGCTACACCTTC.

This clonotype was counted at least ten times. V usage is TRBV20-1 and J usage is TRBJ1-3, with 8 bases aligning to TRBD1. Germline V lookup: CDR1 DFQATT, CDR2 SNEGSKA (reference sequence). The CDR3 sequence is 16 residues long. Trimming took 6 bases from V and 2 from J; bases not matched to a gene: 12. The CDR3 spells CSATQGARITGNTIYF. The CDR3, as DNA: TGCAGTGCCACCCAGGGGGCGCGAATCACTGGAAACACCATATATTTT.

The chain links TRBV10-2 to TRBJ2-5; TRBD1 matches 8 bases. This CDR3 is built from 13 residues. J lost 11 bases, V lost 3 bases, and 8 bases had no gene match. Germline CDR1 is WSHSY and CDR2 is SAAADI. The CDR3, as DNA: TGCGCCAGCAGTGACGGGACAGGAAAACCACAGTACTTC. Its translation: CASSDGTGKPQYF.

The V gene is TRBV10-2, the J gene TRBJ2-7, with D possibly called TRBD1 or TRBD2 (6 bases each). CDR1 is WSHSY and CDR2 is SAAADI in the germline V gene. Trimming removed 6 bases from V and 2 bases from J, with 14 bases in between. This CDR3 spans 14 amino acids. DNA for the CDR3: TGCGCCAGCAGGAGGGGGGACATTCCCTACGAGCAGTACTTC. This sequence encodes CASRRGDIPYEQYF.

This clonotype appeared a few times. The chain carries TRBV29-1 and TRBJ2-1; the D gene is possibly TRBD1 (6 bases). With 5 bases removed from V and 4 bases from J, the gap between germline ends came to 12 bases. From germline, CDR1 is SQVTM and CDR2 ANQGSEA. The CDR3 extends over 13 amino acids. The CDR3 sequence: CSVRPGAYNEQFF. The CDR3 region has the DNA TGCAGCGTTAGGCCAGGGGCTTACAATGAGCAGTTCTTC.

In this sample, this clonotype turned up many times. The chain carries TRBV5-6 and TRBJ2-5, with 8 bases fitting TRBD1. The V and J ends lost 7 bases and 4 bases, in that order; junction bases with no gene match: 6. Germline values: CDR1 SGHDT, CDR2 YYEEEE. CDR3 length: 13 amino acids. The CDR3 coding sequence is TGTGCCAGCTCACGCGGACAGGGAGAGACCCAGTACTTC. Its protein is CASSRGQGETQYF.

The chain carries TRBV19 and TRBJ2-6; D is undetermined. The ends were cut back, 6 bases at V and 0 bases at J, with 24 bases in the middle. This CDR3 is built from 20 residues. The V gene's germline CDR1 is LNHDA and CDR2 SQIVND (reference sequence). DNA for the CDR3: TGTGCCAGTAGGGCTGCTCGGTTCGGGCAGGCTAACTCTGGGGCCAACGTCCTGACTTTC. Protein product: CASRAARFGQANSGANVLTF. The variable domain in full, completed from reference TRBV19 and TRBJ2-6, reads DGGITQSPKYLFRKEGQNVTLSCEQNLNHDAMYWYRQDPGQGLRLIYYSQIVNDFQKGDIAEGYSVSREKKESFPLTVTSAQKNPTAFYLCASRAARFGQANSGANVLTFGAGSRLTVL.

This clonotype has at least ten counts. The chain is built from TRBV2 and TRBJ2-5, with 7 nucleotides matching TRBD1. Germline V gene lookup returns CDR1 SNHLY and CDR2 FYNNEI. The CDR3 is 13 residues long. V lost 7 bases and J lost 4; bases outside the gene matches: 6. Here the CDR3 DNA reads TGTGCCAGCACCGGCCGGGACAGAGAGACCCAGTACTTC. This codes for CASTGRDRETQYF.

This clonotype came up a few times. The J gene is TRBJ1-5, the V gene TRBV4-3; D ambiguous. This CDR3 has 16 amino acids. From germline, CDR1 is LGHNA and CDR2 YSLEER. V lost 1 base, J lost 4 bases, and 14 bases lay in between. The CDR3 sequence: CASSQVLGGLNQPQHF. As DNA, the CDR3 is TGCGCCAGCAGCCAAGTACTTGGAGGGCTAAATCAGCCCCAGCATTTT.

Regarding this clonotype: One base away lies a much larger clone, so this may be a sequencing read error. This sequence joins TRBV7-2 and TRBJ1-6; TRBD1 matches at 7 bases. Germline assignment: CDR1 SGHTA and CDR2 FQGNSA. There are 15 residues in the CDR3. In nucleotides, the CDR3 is TGTGCCAGCAGCCCCCGACAGGGACCTAATCCACCCCTCCACTTT. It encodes CASSPRQGPNPPLHF.

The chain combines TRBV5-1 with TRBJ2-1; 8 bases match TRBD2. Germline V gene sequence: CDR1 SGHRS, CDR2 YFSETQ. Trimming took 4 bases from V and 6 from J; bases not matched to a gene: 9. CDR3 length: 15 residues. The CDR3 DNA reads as TGCGCCAGCAGCCCGCCGGGACTAGACATCAATGAGCAGTTCTTC. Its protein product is CASSPPGLDINEQFF.

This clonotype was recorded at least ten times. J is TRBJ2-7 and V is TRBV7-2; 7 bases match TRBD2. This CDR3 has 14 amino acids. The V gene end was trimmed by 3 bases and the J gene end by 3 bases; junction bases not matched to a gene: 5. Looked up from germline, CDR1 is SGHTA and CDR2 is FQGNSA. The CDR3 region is CASSLGREDYEQYF. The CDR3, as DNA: TGTGCCAGCAGCTTGGGACGGGAGGACTACGAGCAGTACTTC.

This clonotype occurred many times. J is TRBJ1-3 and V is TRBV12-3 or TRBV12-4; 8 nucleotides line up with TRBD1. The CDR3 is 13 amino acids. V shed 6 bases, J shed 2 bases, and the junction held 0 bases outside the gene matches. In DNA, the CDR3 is TGTGCCAGCAGGACAGGGGCTGGAAACACCATATATTTT. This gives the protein CASRTGAGNTIYF.

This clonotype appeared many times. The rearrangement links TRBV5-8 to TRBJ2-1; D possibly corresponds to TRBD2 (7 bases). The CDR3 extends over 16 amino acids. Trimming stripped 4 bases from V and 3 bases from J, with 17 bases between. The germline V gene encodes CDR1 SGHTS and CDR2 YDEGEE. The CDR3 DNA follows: TGTGCCAGCAGCCTAGAAGGGGGGGCGTTCTACAATGAGCAGTTCTTC. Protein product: CASSLEGGAFYNEQFF.